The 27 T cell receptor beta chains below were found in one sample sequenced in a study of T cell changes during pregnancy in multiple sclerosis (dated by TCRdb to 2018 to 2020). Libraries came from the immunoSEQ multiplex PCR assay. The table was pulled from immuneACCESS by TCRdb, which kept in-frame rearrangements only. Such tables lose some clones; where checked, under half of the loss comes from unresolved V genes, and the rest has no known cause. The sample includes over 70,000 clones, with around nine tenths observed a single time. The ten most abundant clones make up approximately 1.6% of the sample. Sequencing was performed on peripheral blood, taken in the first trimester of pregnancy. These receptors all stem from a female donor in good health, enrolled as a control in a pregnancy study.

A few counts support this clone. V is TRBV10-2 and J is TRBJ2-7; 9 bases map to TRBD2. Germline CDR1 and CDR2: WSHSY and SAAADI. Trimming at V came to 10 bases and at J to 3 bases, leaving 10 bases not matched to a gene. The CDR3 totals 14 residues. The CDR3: CATLAGTSFYEQYF. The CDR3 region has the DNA TGCGCCACCCTAGCCGGGACTAGCTTCTACGAGCAGTACTTC.

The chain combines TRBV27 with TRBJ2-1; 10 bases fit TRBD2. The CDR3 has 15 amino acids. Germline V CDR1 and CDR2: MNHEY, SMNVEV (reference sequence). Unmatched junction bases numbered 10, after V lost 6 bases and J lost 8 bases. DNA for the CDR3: TGTGCCAGCAGGCATGGGGTAGCGGGAGGATATGAGCAGTTCTTC. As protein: CASRHGVAGGYEQFF.

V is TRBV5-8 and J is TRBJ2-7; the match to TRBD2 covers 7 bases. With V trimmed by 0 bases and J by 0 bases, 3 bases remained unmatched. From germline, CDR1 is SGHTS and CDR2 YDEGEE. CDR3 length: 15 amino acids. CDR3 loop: CASSLGGSLSYEQYF. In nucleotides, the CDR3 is TGTGCCAGCAGCTTGGGCGGGAGCCTCTCCTACGAGCAGTACTTC.

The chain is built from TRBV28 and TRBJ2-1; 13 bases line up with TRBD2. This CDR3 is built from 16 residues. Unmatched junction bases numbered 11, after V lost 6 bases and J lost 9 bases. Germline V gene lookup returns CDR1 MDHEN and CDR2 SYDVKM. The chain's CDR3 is CASSHPGLAGASEQFF. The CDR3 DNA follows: TGTGCCAGCAGCCATCCAGGACTAGCGGGAGCCAGTGAGCAGTTCTTC. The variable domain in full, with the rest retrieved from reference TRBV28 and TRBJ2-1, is DVKVTQSSRYLVKRTGEKVFLECVQDMDHENMFWYRQDPGLGLRLIYFSYDVKMKEKGDIPEGYSVSREKKERFSLILESASTNQTSMYLCASSHPGLAGASEQFFGPGTRLTVL.

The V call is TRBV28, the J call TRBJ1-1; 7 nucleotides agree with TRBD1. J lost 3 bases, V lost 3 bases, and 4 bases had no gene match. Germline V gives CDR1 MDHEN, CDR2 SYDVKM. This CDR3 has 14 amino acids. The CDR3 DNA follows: TGTGCCAGCAGTTTCGCAGGGGGGTACACTGAAGCTTTCTTT. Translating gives CASSFAGGYTEAFF.

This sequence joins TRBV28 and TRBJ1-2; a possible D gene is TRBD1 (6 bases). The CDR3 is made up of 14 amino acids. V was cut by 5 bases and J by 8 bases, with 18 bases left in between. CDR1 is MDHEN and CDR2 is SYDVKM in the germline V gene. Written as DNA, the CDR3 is TGTGCCAGCAGTCGCACACAGGGAGTCGGGGGCTACACCTTC. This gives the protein CASSRTQGVGGYTF.

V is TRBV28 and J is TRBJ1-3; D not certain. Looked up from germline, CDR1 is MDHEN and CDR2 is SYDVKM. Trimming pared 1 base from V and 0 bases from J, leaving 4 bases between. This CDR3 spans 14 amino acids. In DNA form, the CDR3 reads TGTGCCAGCAGTTTATCCTCCTCTGGAAACACCATATATTTT. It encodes CASSLSSSGNTIYF. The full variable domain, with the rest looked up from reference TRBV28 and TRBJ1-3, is DVKVTQSSRYLVKRTGEKVFLECVQDMDHENMFWYRQDPGLGLRLIYFSYDVKMKEKGDIPEGYSVSREKKERFSLILESASTNQTSMYLCASSLSSSGNTIYFGEGSWLTVV.

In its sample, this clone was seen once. CDR3 region: CASASGSSYNEQFF. DNA of the CDR3: TGTGCCTCCGCGAGCGGGAGCTCCTACAATGAGCAGTTCTTC. The V and J genes are TRBV5-6 and TRBJ2-1; 8 bases agree with TRBD2. Germline V gene lookup returns CDR1 SGHDT and CDR2 YYEEEE. The ends lost 10 bases at V and 0 bases at J; junction bases unmatched: 6. The CDR3 totals 14 residues.

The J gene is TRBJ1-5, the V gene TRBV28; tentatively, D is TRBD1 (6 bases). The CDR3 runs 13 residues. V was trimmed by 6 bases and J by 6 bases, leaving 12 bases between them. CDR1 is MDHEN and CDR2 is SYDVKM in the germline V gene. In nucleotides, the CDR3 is TGTGCCAGCAGATTACAGGGTGGTCAGCCCCAGCATTTT. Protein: CASRLQGGQPQHF.

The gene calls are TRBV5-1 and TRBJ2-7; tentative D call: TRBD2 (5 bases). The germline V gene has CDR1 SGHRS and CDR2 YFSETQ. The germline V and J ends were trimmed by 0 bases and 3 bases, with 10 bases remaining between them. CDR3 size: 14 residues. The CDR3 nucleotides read TGCGCCAGCAGCTTGGGAGGGAGTGGCTACGAGCAGTACTTC. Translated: CASSLGGSGYEQYF.

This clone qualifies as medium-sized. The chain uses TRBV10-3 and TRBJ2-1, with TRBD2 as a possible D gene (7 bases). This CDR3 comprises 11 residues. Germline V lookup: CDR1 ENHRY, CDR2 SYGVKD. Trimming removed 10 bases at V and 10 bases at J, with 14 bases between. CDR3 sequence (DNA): TGTGCCAGCGCGGGAGACAGGGAGCAGTTCTTC. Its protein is CASAGDREQFF.

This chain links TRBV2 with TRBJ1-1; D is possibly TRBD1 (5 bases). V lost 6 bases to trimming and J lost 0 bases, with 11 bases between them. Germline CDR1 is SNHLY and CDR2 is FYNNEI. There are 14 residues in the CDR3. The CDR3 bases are TGTGCCAGCAGGGCAGGGTCGGTGAACACTGAAGCTTTCTTT. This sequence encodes CASRAGSVNTEAFF.

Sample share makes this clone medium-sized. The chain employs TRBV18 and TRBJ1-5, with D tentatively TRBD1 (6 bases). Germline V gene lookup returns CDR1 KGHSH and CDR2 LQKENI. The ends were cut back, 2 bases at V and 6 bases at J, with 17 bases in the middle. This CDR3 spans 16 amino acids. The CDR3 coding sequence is TGTGCCAGCTCACCATCGGGAACAGGGCAAGGTCAGCCCCAGCATTTT. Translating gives CASSPSGTGQGQPQHF.

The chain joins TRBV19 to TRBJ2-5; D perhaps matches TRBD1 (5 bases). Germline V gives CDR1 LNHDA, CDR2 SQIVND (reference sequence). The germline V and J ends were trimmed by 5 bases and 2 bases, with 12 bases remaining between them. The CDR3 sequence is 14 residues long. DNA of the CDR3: TGTGCCAGTAGTTTTGGGGCTGGGCAAGAGACCCAGTACTTC. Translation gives CASSFGAGQETQYF.

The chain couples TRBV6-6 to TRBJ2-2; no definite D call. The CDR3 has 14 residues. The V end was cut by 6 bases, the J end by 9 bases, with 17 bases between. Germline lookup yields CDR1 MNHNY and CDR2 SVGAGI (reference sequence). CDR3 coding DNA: TGTGCCAGCAGCCCCCTCCAGTTGCCCCGGGAGCTGTTTTTT. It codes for CASSPLQLPRELFF.

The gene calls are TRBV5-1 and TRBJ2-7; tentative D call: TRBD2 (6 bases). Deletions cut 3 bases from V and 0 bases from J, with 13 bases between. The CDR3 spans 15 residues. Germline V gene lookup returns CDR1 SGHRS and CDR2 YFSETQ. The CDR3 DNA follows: TGCGCCAGCAGCTCCCCCCAGGACTACTCCTACGAGCAGTACTTC. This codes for CASSSPQDYSYEQYF.

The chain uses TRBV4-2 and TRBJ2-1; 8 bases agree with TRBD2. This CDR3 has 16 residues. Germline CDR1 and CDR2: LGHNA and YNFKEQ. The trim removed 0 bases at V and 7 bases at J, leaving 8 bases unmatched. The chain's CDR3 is CASSQDSGTLTNEQFF. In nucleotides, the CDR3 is TGTGCCAGCAGCCAAGATAGCGGGACACTAACAAATGAGCAGTTCTTC.

The CDR3 region has the DNA TGTGCCAGCAGTGTGACAGGGTTGGGCGAGCAGTACTTC. This gives the protein CASSVTGLGEQYF. The rearrangement links TRBV25-1 to TRBJ2-7, with 7 bases lining up with TRBD1. CDR3 size: 13 residues. CDR1 is MGHDK and CDR2 is SYGVNS in the germline V gene. Trimming cost V 4 bases and J 6 bases; bases outside gene matches: 6.

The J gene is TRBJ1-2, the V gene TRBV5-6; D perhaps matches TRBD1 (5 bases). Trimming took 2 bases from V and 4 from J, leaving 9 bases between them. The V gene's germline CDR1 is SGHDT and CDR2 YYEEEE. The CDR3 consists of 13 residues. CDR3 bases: TGTGCCAGCAGCTTAGGGGAAGGCTATGGCTACACCTTC. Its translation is CASSLGEGYGYTF.

CDR3 residues: CSVVEQGASGYTF. The CDR3 DNA reads as TGCAGCGTTGTGGAACAGGGGGCATCGGGCTACACCTTC. This rearrangement joins TRBV29-1 to TRBJ1-2, with 9 bases matching TRBD1. Germline loops: CDR1 SQVTM, CDR2 ANQGSEA. This CDR3 is built from 13 residues. V trimming: 4 bases; J trimming: 8 bases; junction bases outside the gene matches: 8.

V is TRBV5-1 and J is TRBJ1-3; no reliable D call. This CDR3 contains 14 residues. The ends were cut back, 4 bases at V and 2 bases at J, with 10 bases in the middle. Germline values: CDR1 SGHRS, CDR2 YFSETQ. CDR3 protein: CASSQASAGNTIYF. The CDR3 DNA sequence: TGCGCCAGCAGCCAAGCGAGTGCTGGAAACACCATATATTTT.

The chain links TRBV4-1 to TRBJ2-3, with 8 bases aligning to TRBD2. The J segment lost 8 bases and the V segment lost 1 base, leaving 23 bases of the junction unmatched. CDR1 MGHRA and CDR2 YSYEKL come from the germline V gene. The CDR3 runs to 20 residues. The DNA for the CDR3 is TGCGCCAGCAGCCAAGTATACTTCTCCGGGACTAGGGGACGTCAGGGTACGCAGTATTTT. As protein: CASSQVYFSGTRGRQGTQYF.

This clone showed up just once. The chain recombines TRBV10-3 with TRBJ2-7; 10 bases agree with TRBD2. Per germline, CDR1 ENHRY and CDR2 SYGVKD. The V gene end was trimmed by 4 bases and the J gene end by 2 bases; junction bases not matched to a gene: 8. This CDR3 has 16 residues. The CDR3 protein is CAISGDASGSPYEQYF. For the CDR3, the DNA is TGTGCCATCAGTGGGGATGCTAGCGGGAGCCCCTACGAGCAGTACTTC.

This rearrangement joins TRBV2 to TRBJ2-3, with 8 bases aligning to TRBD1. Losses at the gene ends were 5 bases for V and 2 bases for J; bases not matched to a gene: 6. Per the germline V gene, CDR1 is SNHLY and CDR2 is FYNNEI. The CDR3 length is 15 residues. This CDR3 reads CASSIRQGITDTQYF. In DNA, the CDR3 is TGTGCCAGCAGTATCCGACAGGGGATCACAGATACGCAGTATTTT.

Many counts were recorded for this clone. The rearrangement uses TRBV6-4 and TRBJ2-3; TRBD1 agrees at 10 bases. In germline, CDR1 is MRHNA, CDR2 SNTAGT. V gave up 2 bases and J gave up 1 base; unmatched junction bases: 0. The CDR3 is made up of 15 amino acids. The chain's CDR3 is CASSDGTGGTDTQYF. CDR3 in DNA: TGTGCCAGCAGTGACGGGACAGGGGGCACAGATACGCAGTATTTT.

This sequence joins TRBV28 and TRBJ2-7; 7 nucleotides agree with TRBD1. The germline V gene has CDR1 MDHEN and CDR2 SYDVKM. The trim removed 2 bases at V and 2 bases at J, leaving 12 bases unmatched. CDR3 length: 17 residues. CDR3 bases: TGTGCCAGCAGTTTAACCGGATTAGAAGGGGGCGCCTACGAGCAGTACTTC. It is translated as CASSLTGLEGGAYEQYF.

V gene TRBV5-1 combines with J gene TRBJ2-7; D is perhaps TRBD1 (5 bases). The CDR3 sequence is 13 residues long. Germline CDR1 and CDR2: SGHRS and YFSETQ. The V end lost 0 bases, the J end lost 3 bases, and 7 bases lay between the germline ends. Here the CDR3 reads CASSLEGNYEQYF. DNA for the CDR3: TGCGCCAGCAGCTTGGAGGGGAACTACGAGCAGTACTTC.